This T cell receptor (beta chain) appears in the sequencing data of a study of Graves' ophthalmopathy and Graves' hyperthyroidism. Ophthalmopathic donors had moderate-to-severe activity, CAS ≥3 and NOSPECS ≥4, with disease that had lasted under 3 months. Other autoimmune diseases, uncontrolled infections, pregnancy or lactation led to the exclusion of patients. Comments on this clonotype: The target antigen is unknown.

Study outcomes and limitations: Prediction of ophthalmopathy progression reached roughly 70% sensitivity and around 76% specificity. An approximately 84% specificity and 85% to 90% sensitivity were achieved by a 13-signature model that separated ophthalmopathy from stable hyperthyroidism.

V was cut by 6 bases and J by 5 bases, with 22 bases left in between. CDR1 is SGHTA, CDR2 FQGNSA, per germline. CDR3 size: 16 residues. Amplified material comprised TCR beta CDR3 regions derived from RNA transcripts. An opening RT-PCR round employed HTBI primers and preceded a second-round multiplex PCR. TCRdb re-analysed the multiplex PCR reads in MiXCR, keeping a single row per CDR3 protein. The data hold 740,000 or so distinct CDR3 sequences, with 40% observed a single time. The sample was peripheral blood. The clonotype originates from an adult man with Graves' ophthalmopathy. This chain connects TRBV7-2 to TRBJ2-5, with TRBD2 as a possible D gene (5 bases). The CDR3 is CASSSPLVFWRETQYF. Here the CDR3 DNA reads TGTGCCAGCAGTTCCCCCCTGGTTTTTTGGAGGGAGACCCAGTACTTC.